The 30 T cell receptor beta chains reported below all come from one sample, sequenced in a study of blood T cell repertoires in COVID-19. Clones were sequenced by immunoSEQ multiplex PCR, and TCRdb holds only the in-frame ones, with some missing. The top ten hold approximately 6.8% of the sample, which has more than 70,000 clones, around 88% seen once. Material for sequencing was peripheral blood. Receptor source: a man in his 60s with acute or convalescent COVID-19.

This chain's CDR3 is CASSPHMNTEAFF. CDR3 coding DNA: TGTGCCAGTAGCCCACACATGAACACTGAAGCTTTCTTT. The chain uses TRBV19 and TRBJ1-1; unclear D gene. From germline, CDR1 is LNHDA and CDR2 SQIVND (reference sequence). The CDR3 runs 13 residues. V shed 6 bases and J shed 0 bases, with 8 bases lying between them.

CDR3 protein: CASSIGGAGKGYTF. CDR3 DNA sequence: TGTGCCAGTAGTATAGGTGGAGCGGGGAAGGGCTACACCTTC. This chain uses TRBV19 with TRBJ1-2; D is uncertain. Germline V lookup: CDR1 LNHDA, CDR2 SQIVND (reference sequence). This CDR3 comprises 14 residues. V was cut by 1 base and J by 8 bases, with 14 bases left in between.

The rearrangement links TRBV29-1 to TRBJ1-2, with TRBD1 as a possible D gene (5 bases). V shed 1 base and J shed 4 bases, with 13 bases lying between them. Per germline, CDR1 SQVTM and CDR2 ANQGSEA. CDR3 size: 14 residues. CDR3 sequence reads: CSVEVQGSGYGYTF. CDR3 coding DNA: TGCAGCGTTGAAGTCCAGGGAAGTGGCTATGGCTACACCTTC.

The genes are TRBV11-3 and TRBJ1-1; D unresolved. Germline CDR1 and CDR2: SGHNT and YENEEA. V lost 5 bases to trimming and J lost 1 base, with 8 bases between them. The CDR3 runs 13 residues. CDR3 sequence reads: CASSRVSNTEAFF. CDR3 sequence (DNA): TGTGCCAGCAGCCGCGTATCGAACACTGAAGCTTTCTTT.

Here the CDR3 reads CASSLVRNPGRVNTEAFF. The CDR3 DNA reads TGTGCCAGCAGCTTGGTGAGGAACCCGGGCAGGGTGAACACTGAAGCTTTCTTT. The V gene is TRBV5-5, the J gene TRBJ1-1; D perhaps matches TRBD1 (5 bases). Germline assignment: CDR1 SGHKS and CDR2 YYEKEE (reference sequence). Trimming shortened V by 0 bases and J by 0 bases, and 18 bases separated the two germline ends. The CDR3 contains 18 residues.

The rearrangement links TRBV7-2 to TRBJ2-3; 7 nucleotides align to TRBD2. V was clipped by 2 bases and J by 6 bases; unmatched bases: 11. The CDR3 contains 16 residues. The germline CDR1 and CDR2 sequences are SGHTA and FQGNSA. CDR3 DNA: TGTGCCAGCAGCTTACACCAGCGGGGTGTTCGGGATACGCAGTATTTT. Its translation: CASSLHQRGVRDTQYF.

This chain joins TRBV2 and TRBJ1-2; 9 bases agree with TRBD1. The CDR3 totals 14 residues. Germline values: CDR1 SNHLY, CDR2 FYNNEI. Trimming at V came to 8 bases and at J to 8 bases, leaving 12 bases not matched to a gene. This CDR3 is CASAPGQGLQGYTF. The CDR3 region has the DNA TGTGCCAGCGCTCCGGGACAGGGTTTGCAAGGCTACACCTTC.

The chain employs TRBV5-6 and TRBJ1-2, with 9 bases that match TRBD1. Unmatched junction bases numbered 8, after V lost 4 bases and J lost 4 bases. This CDR3 comprises 15 residues. Germline lookup yields CDR1 SGHDT and CDR2 YYEEEE. CDR3 sequence: CASSPLTGGSYGYTF. The CDR3 DNA reads TGTGCCAGCAGCCCCTTGACAGGGGGAAGCTATGGCTACACCTTC.

This chain links TRBV9 with TRBJ1-2; a weak D match, TRBD1 (5 bases). The CDR3 totals 14 residues. Looked up from germline, CDR1 is SGDLS and CDR2 is YYNGEE. V shed 3 bases and J shed 7 bases, with 16 bases lying between them. This chain's CDR3 is CASSAPGGRVGYTF. As DNA, the CDR3 is TGTGCCAGCAGCGCCCCCGGGGGAAGGGTTGGCTACACCTTC.

The chain joins TRBV15 to TRBJ2-5; D is unclear. The CDR3 is 15 residues long. V dropped 9 bases and J dropped 3 bases, with 20 bases sitting between them. CDR1 is LNHNV and CDR2 is YYDKDF in the germline V gene (reference sequence). CDR3 bases: TGTGCCACTTCCTTCATGAACAGAGCCAAAGAGACCCAGTACTTC. It specifies CATSFMNRAKETQYF.

The V call is TRBV6-6, the J call TRBJ2-7; 9 bases are shared with TRBD1. Germline V gene lookup returns CDR1 MNHNY and CDR2 SVGAGI (reference sequence). This CDR3 comprises 13 residues. J lost 4 bases, V lost 6 bases, and 4 bases had no gene match. CDR3 nucleotides: TGTGCCAGCAGCCCGACAGGGGGGTACGAGCAGTACTTC. Its protein product is CASSPTGGYEQYF.

This clone was picked up one time. This chain uses TRBV6-5 with TRBJ1-1; D uncertain. The CDR3 has 12 residues. Germline V CDR1 and CDR2: MNHEY, SVGAGI. The V and J ends lost 2 bases and 7 bases respectively, with 8 bases between them. The CDR3 protein is CASSYGEGEAFF. CDR3 bases: TGTGCCAGCAGTTACGGGGAGGGTGAAGCTTTCTTT.

The rearrangement uses TRBV7-2 and TRBJ2-7; D is unclear. The germline CDR1 and CDR2 sequences are SGHTA and FQGNSA. Trimming took off 1 base at V and 3 bases at J, with 10 bases between the two ends. This CDR3 spans 14 amino acids. CDR3 in DNA: TGTGCCAGCAGCTTAGGCTCCTATTACTACGAGCAGTACTTC. It specifies CASSLGSYYYEQYF.

The chain recombines TRBV6-2 or TRBV6-3 with TRBJ2-3; 9 nucleotides agree with TRBD2. The CDR3 sequence is 16 residues long. CDR1 is MNHEY and CDR2 is SVGEGT in the germline V gene. V shed 5 bases and J 2 bases; nucleotides not matched to a gene: 8. DNA of the CDR3: TGTGCCAGCAGTACGGGCCTAGCGGGGATCACAGATACGCAGTATTTT. Its translation is CASSTGLAGITDTQYF.

The chain joins TRBV13 to TRBJ2-6; the match to TRBD1 covers 8 bases. With 3 bases clipped from V and 1 base from J, the junction kept 5 bases outside the gene matches. CDR1 and CDR2 from the germline V gene are PRHDT and FYEKMQ (reference sequence). This CDR3 contains 17 residues. CDR3 coding DNA: TGTGCCAGCAGCTTCAGGGGGCTTCGGTCTGGGGCCAACGTCCTGACTTTC. Translating gives CASSFRGLRSGANVLTF.

The chain combines TRBV5-6 with TRBJ1-1; 7 nucleotides match TRBD1. CDR1 is SGHDT, CDR2 YYEEEE, per germline. Unmatched junction bases numbered 4, after V lost 1 base and J lost 1 base. The CDR3 length is 15 residues. In nucleotides, the CDR3 is TGTGCCAGCAGCTTGAGTGGACAGGCGAACACTGAAGCTTTCTTT. Amino acids: CASSLSGQANTEAFF.

The V call is TRBV21-1, the J call TRBJ1-5; the DNA was not used to check the table's D call, TRBD1. TRBV21-1 is classified as a pseudogene. The CDR3 length is 15 residues. CDR3 in amino acids: CASGTIDREGQPQHF. The CDR3 DNA is TGTGCCAGCGGTACCATAGACAGGGAAGGTCAGCCCCAGCATTTT.

The J gene is TRBJ2-4, the V gene TRBV4-1; 9 bases fit TRBD1. This CDR3 has 20 residues. V was clipped by 7 bases and J by 0 bases; unmatched bases: 19. The germline gives CDR1 MGHRA, CDR2 YSYEKL. This CDR3 is CASTLYITGQGDGAKNIQYF. The CDR3, as DNA: TGCGCCAGCACCCTTTACATCACGGGACAGGGTGACGGAGCCAAAAACATTCAGTACTTC.

This clone was found a few times. The rearrangement links TRBV30 to TRBJ1-2; 8 nucleotides align to TRBD1. The V gene end was trimmed by 4 bases and the J gene end by 7 bases; junction bases not matched to a gene: 5. This CDR3 is 12 amino acids long. Germline lookup yields CDR1 GTSNPN and CDR2 SVGIG (reference sequence). CDR3 nucleotide sequence: TGTGCCTGGATGGAGACAGGGGCTGGCTACACCTTC. As protein: CAWMETGAGYTF.

The rearrangement joins TRBV30 to TRBJ2-1; TRBD2 matches 8 bases. This CDR3 has 14 residues. The trim removed 5 bases at V and 0 bases at J, leaving 3 bases unmatched. Per the germline V gene, CDR1 is GTSNPN and CDR2 is SVGIG (reference sequence). CDR3 nucleotide sequence: TGTGCCTGGGCGAGCGGGAGCTCCTACAATGAGCAGTTCTTC. This sequence encodes CAWASGSSYNEQFF.

The V call is TRBV7-9, the J call TRBJ2-7, with TRBD1 as a possible D gene (6 bases). This CDR3 comprises 13 residues. V lost 7 bases and J 3 bases, leaving 13 bases between the germline ends. The V gene's germline CDR1 is SEHNR and CDR2 FQNEAQ (reference sequence). The CDR3 DNA sequence: TGTGCCAGCACCCTACGCAGGGGCTACGAGCAGTACTTC. Encoded protein: CASTLRRGYEQYF.

The J gene is TRBJ2-2, the V gene TRBV12-3 or TRBV12-4; no definite D call. CDR3 size: 11 residues. Trimming stripped 8 bases from V and 6 bases from J, with 7 bases between. The chain's CDR3 is CASSVAGELFF. CDR3 in DNA: TGTGCCAGCTCGGTTGCCGGGGAGCTGTTTTTT.

The rearrangement uses TRBV3-1 (or the pseudogene TRBV3-2) and TRBJ1-5, with D possibly matching TRBD1 (5 bases). The CDR3 is 14 amino acids. V lost 0 bases to trimming and J lost 9 bases, with 12 bases between them. Germline CDR1 LGHDT, CDR2 YNNKEL (reference sequence). CDR3 protein: CASSQDGANMPQHF. DNA of the CDR3: TGTGCCAGCAGCCAAGATGGGGCCAATATGCCCCAGCATTTT.

This clone was observed once. The chain uses TRBV6-5 and TRBJ1-2; possibly TRBD1 for D (5 bases). This CDR3 has 13 residues. Germline assignment: CDR1 MNHEY and CDR2 SVGAGI. V lost 10 bases, J lost 4 bases, and 16 bases lay in between. Here the CDR3 DNA reads TGTGCCACCTTGAGTGGTAGGGGCTATGGCTACACCTTC. Residues: CATLSGRGYGYTF.

The chain joins TRBV5-8 to TRBJ1-5; maybe TRBD1 (6 bases). V lost 4 bases, J lost 0 bases, and 11 bases lay in between. The CDR3 spans 15 residues. The V gene's germline CDR1 is SGHTS and CDR2 YDEGEE. The CDR3 spells CASSLDRYSNQPQHF. Here the CDR3 DNA reads TGTGCCAGCAGCCTCGACAGGTATAGCAATCAGCCCCAGCATTTT.

V is TRBV30 and J is TRBJ1-2; D is ambiguous. The CDR3 has 11 amino acids. V dropped 5 bases and J dropped 0 bases, with 4 bases sitting between them. Germline-derived CDR1 and CDR2 are GTSNPN and SVGIG (reference sequence). The CDR3 nucleotides are TGTGCCTGGCAATCTAACTATGGCTACACCTTC. Its protein is CAWQSNYGYTF.

This chain links TRBV5-4 with TRBJ2-3; 13 bases map to TRBD2. From germline, CDR1 is SGHNT and CDR2 YYREEE (reference sequence). The CDR3 is 16 residues long. The J segment lost 4 bases and the V segment lost 2 bases, leaving 4 bases of the junction unmatched. CDR3 in DNA: TGTGCCAGCAGCTTTGGACTAGCGGGAGATCCAGATACGCAGTATTTT. Its translation is CASSFGLAGDPDTQYF.

This chain connects TRBV10-2 to TRBJ1-2; D remains unclear. Deletions cut 8 bases from V and 4 bases from J, with 11 bases between. The germline V gene has CDR1 WSHSY and CDR2 SAAADI. The CDR3 is 12 residues long. This CDR3 is CASLSGSYGYTF. The CDR3 DNA reads as TGCGCCAGCCTATCTGGGAGCTATGGCTACACCTTC.

The J gene is TRBJ2-5, the V gene TRBV6-5; 10 nucleotides match TRBD1. The ends lost 5 bases at V and 5 bases at J; junction bases unmatched: 5. The CDR3 consists of 14 residues. Germline V CDR1 and CDR2: MNHEY, SVGAGI. CDR3: CASSPRDRGETQYF. In nucleotides, the CDR3 is TGTGCCAGCAGTCCTAGGGACAGGGGTGAGACCCAGTACTTC.

This clone has just a few counts. The chain is built from TRBV29-1 and TRBJ2-5, with TRBD1 matching 9 bases. CDR3 length: 14 residues. V shed 4 bases and J 5 bases; nucleotides not matched to a gene: 8. The germline V gene encodes CDR1 SQVTM and CDR2 ANQGSEA. The CDR3 sequence is CSVASGTGWETQYF. The CDR3 DNA reads as TGCAGCGTTGCCTCCGGGACAGGGTGGGAGACCCAGTACTTC.